The 8 T cell receptor beta chains below come from one sample, sequenced in a study of OX40 agonist ivuxolimab in advanced cancers. The method was immunoSEQ multiplex PCR; TCRdb's version includes in-frame clones alone and lacks a portion of them. In the table there are 70,000 to 95,000 clones, 84% of which are singletons. The sequences come from CD4+ or CD8+ T cells sorted from blood, collected in a trial of the OX40 agonist ivuxolimab. All receptors come from an adult with an advanced solid tumor such as melanoma, head and neck, liver or kidney cancer.

Points on this clone: Sequence at one end of the junction differs from germline and may be a read error. The chain carries TRBV6-1 and TRBJ2-7, with a weak D call TRBD1 (5 bases). The germline V gene has CDR1 MNHNS and CDR2 SASEGT. This CDR3 has 13 amino acids. In nucleotides, the CDR3 is TGTGCCAGCAGTGAGGGGCTAGATTCAGATAAGAACTTC. This encodes CASSEGLDSDKNF.

This chain links TRBV6-5 with TRBJ1-1; D ambiguous. Trimming took 2 bases from V and 6 from J, leaving 4 bases between them. Germline values: CDR1 MNHEY, CDR2 SVGAGI. This CDR3 is 11 amino acids long. The CDR3: CASSYGAEAFF. Here the CDR3 DNA reads TGTGCCAGCAGTTACGGAGCTGAAGCTTTCTTT.

The chain links TRBV6-1 to TRBJ2-1, with TRBD2 matching 10 bases. The length of the CDR3 is 15 residues. V was pared by 2 bases and J by 7 bases, with 5 bases of the junction left unmatched. Germline values: CDR1 MNHNS, CDR2 SASEGT. The CDR3 reads CASSESLAGVNEQFF. In nucleotides, the CDR3 is TGTGCCAGCAGTGAAAGTCTAGCGGGAGTAAATGAGCAGTTCTTC.

The V call is TRBV7-3, the J call TRBJ2-3, with unresolved D. Trimming took off 3 bases at V and 2 bases at J, with 3 bases between the two ends. Per the germline V gene, CDR1 is SGHTA and CDR2 is FQGTGA. This CDR3 has 12 amino acids. Here the CDR3 DNA reads TGTGCCAGCAGCTTCGACACAGATACGCAGTATTTT. As protein: CASSFDTDTQYF. Filled out from reference TRBV7-3 and TRBJ2-3, the complete variable domain reads GAGVSQTPSNKVTEKGKYVELRCDPISGHTALYWYRQSLGQGPEFLIYFQGTGAADDSGLPNDRFFAVRPEGSVSTLKIQRTERGDSAVYLCASSFDTDTQYFGPGTRLTVL.

CDR3 loop: CASSLMGLADEQFF. CDR3 in DNA: TGTGCCAGCAGCTTAATGGGACTAGCCGATGAGCAGTTCTTC. The chain has TRBV7-3 and TRBJ2-1, with TRBD2 identical over 9 bases. The germline gives CDR1 SGHTA, CDR2 FQGTGA. Trimming took 1 base from V and 8 from J; bases not matched to a gene: 3. This CDR3 has 14 amino acids.

The CDR3 reads CASRGGTGESSPLHF. For the CDR3, the DNA is TGTGCCAGCAGGGGCGGGACAGGGGAGAGTTCACCCCTCCACTTT. The V gene is TRBV2, the J gene TRBJ1-6, with 10 bases aligning to TRBD1. The germline V gene encodes CDR1 SNHLY and CDR2 FYNNEI. V lost 6 bases, J lost 9 bases, and 8 bases stayed unmatched. The CDR3 contains 15 residues.

The chain links TRBV28 to TRBJ2-6; D unclear. The CDR3 has 14 residues. V was cut by 1 base and J by 3 bases, with 4 bases left in between. Germline assignment: CDR1 MDHEN and CDR2 SYDVKM. CDR3 nucleotides: TGTGCCAGCAGTTTATTTGGTGGGGCCAACGTCCTGACTTTC. As protein: CASSLFGGANVLTF.

The chain couples TRBV30 to TRBJ2-7; 9 bases map to TRBD1. From germline, CDR1 is GTSNPN and CDR2 SVGIG (reference sequence). J gave up 9 bases and V 3 bases, and 9 bases lay outside the gene matches. This CDR3 has 13 amino acids. CDR3 in amino acids: CAWSPGQGMAQYF. CDR3 DNA sequence: TGTGCCTGGAGCCCGGGACAGGGAATGGCGCAGTACTTC.